The rows below give T cell receptor beta chains drawn from one sample of a study of OX40 agonist ivuxolimab in advanced cancers. Profiling relied on immunoSEQ multiplex PCR, and the TCRdb table lists in-frame clones only, not all of them. The sample yields about 19,000 clones, about four fifths seen once. Source: CD4+ or CD8+ T cells sorted from blood, taken in a trial of the OX40 agonist ivuxolimab. Receptors were obtained from an adult with an advanced solid tumor such as melanoma, head and neck, liver or kidney cancer. Each CDR3 is given with its conserved first and last residue. The D gene is left open where the match is weak. A row's size may be missing; if present it is once, few, many or a size class.

J: TRBJ2-2; D: TRBD2; V: TRBV6-5; size: -; DNA: TGTGCCAGCAGTTACTCTGGTTCGGGAGGCGGGGAGCTGTTTTTT; CDR3: CASSYSGSGGGELFF
J: TRBJ2-3; D: -; V: TRBV9; size: -; DNA: TGTGCCAGCAGCGTAATAAGTGGCACAGATACGCAGTATTTT; CDR3: CASSVISGTDTQYF
J: TRBJ1-5; D: -; V: TRBV7-2; size: once; DNA: TGTGCCAGCAGCTCCCGCCCGGGACCCATATATCAGCCCCAGCATTTT; CDR3: CASSSRPGPIYQPQHF
J: TRBJ2-3; D: -; V: TRBV27; size: once; DNA: TGTGCCAGCAGTTTATACCAGGTACCAAGCGTCCAAGATACGCAGTATTTT; CDR3: CASSLYQVPSVQDTQYF
J: TRBJ2-7; D: -; V: TRBV7-9; size: -; DNA: TGTGCCAGCAGCTCGACTCAGGTAGGCTCCTATTACGAGCAGTACTTC; CDR3: CASSSTQVGSYYEQYF
J: TRBJ1-1; D: -; V: TRBV14; size: medium-sized; DNA: TGTGCCAGCAGTCAGACACTGAACACTGAAGCTTTCTTT; CDR3: CASSQTLNTEAFF
J: TRBJ1-2; D: TRBD1; V: TRBV6-5; size: -; DNA: TGTGCCATCTCCCGCCGGGACAGGGGAATGAGCGGCTACACCTTC; CDR3: CAISRRDRGMSGYTF
J: TRBJ2-3; D: -; V: TRBV12-2; size: -; DNA: TGTGCAAGTCGCTTAAGATCTAGCGGCACAGATACGCAGTATTTT; CDR3: CASRLRSSGTDTQYF
J: TRBJ1-2; D: -; V: TRBV4-3; size: -; DNA: TGCGCCAGCAGCCAAAATGGCGTCCGGGGCTGCACCTTC; CDR3: CASSQNGVRGCTF
J: TRBJ2-4; D: -; V: TRBV7-9; size: -; DNA: TGTGCCAGCAGCTCCCAGGGTGGTCACATTCAGTACTTC; CDR3: CASSSQGGHIQYF